This T cell receptor (beta chain) was found in a study of T cells in Graves' hyperthyroidism and ophthalmopathy. About this clonotype: Its antigen is not known.

Study-wide points: Ophthalmopathy was told apart from stable hyperthyroidism by a 13 V-J model.

From RNA transcripts, TCR beta CDR3 regions were amplified. First-round RT-PCR with HTBI primers amplified the TCR CDR3 region. One entry per CDR3 protein, called by TCRdb with MiXCR from the multiplex PCR reads. The top ten clones hold roughly 8.2% of a sample with about 290,000 distinct CDR3 sequences, roughly an eighth of them seen once. No progression to ophthalmopathy during 18 months of follow-up defined stable disease. The CDR3 loop spans 15 amino acids. V lost 5 bases to trimming and J lost 3 bases; unmatched junction nucleotides: 6. What was sequenced was blood. J is TRBJ2-3 and V is TRBV12-3 or TRBV12-4; 9 bases fit TRBD1. This receptor was obtained from a woman between 35 and 50 years old with Graves' hyperthyroidism. The CDR3 nucleotides read TGTGCCAGCAGTCCGGGACAGGGAAGTACAGATACGCAGTATTTT. Translation gives CASSPGQGSTDTQYF.